This record covers a single T cell receptor (beta chain). The CDR3 loop spans 17 amino acids. Germline V gene sequence: CDR1 SQVTM, CDR2 ANQGSEA. Deletions cut 5 bases from V and 6 bases from J, with 27 bases between. The data belong to a study of blood T cell repertoires in COVID-19. Overall study: Collection of acute and convalescent COVID-19 samples took place in the United States, Italy and Spain. T cells, B-cell-depleted T cells, or PBMCs supplied cDNA or gDNA.

Original processing methods: For nucleated cells, counts were estimated from reference gene primer amplification. Repertoires were generated with immunoSEQ multiplex PCR, while TCRdb's copy carries only in-frame clones and drops some. V, J and clone size are those of that table, while D and trimming were read from the DNA. Of 150,000 to 200,000 clones in the sample, nearly 90% were seen once. This sequence was found in a man aged 60 to 75 with active or convalescent COVID-19. V usage is TRBV29-1 and J usage is TRBJ2-3; possibly TRBD1 for D (6 bases). The sample consisted of peripheral blood. Here the CDR3 DNA reads TGCAGCGTTCAGCCCCAAGCCGGGACACAATCGCGGGATACGCAGTATTTT. Translating gives CSVQPQAGTQSRDTQYF.